This TCR beta chain was found in a study of blood T cell repertoires in COVID-19. Study information: The origin of the acute and convalescent COVID-19 samples was the United States, Italy and Spain. In each case, the material was cDNA or gDNA derived from T cells, B-cell-depleted T cells, or PBMCs.

Study processing details: Scientists estimated how many nucleated cells there were by amplifying reference gene primers. Method: immunoSEQ multiplex PCR; TCRdb's copy keeps in-frame clones and lacks some. Clone size and V and J calls were adopted from that table, with D and trimming inferred from the DNA. The sample lists about 290,000 clones, 85% occurring once. Trimming stripped 3 bases from V and 4 bases from J, with 10 bases between. From germline, CDR1 is SGHAT and CDR2 FQNNGV. The CDR3 runs 14 residues. This clonotype was sampled from a woman in her fifties or sixties with active or convalescent COVID-19. This chain uses TRBV11-2 with TRBJ1-5; perhaps TRBD1 as D (5 bases). Sequencing used peripheral blood. The CDR3 region is CASSFGGANQPQHF. The CDR3 coding sequence is TGTGCCAGCAGCTTTGGAGGGGCGAATCAGCCCCAGCATTTT.